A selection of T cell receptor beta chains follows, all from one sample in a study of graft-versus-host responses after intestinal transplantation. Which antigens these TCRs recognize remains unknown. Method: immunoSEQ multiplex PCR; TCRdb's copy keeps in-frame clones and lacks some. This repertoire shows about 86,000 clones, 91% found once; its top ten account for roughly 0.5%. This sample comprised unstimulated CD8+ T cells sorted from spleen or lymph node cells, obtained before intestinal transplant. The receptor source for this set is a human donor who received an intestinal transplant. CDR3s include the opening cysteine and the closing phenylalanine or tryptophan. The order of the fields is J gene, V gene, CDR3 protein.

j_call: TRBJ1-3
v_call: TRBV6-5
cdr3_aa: CASSYQSAGNTIYF

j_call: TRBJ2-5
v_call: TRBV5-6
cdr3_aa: CASSLKAGGPQETQYF

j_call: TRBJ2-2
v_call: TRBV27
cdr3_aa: CASSSLQGALRTGELFF

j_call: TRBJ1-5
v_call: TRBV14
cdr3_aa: CASSQVRTGFHQPQHF

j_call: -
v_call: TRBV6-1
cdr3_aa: CASRTSASYEQYF

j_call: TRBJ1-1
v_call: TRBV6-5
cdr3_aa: CASSYSKQPNTEAFF

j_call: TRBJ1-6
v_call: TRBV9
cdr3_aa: CASSQGQGFSPLHF

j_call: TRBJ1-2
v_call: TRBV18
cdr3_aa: CASSLTGANPYGYTF

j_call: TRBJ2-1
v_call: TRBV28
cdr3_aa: CASKMAATNEQFF

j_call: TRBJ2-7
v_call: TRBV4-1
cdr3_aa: CASSQLLDSSYEQYF

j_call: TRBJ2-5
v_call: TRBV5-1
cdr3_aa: CASSPDTHQYQETQYF

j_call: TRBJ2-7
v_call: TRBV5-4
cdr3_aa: CASSLNRDSIYEQYF

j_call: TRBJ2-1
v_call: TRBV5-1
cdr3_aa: CASSTPSGSLDEQFF

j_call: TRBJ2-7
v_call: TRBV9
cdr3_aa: CASSVGTGEGYEQYF

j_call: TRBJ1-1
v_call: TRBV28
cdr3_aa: CASSPIGVGPEAFF

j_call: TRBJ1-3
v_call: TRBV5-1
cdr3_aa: CASRSGQAGNTIYF

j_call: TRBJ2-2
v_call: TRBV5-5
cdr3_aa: CASSGRGTSGDTGELFF

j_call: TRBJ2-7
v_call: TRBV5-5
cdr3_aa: CASSFWGDSYEQYF

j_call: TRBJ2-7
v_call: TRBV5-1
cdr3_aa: CASRRQRGYEQYF

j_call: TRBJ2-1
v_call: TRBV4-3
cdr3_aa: CASSQEQGLGNEQFF

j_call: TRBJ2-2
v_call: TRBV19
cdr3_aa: CASSIRTGAGELFF

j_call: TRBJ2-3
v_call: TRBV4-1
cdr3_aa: CASSQVLRRAGTDTQYF

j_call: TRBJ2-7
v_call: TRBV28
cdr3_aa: CASGDWGREQYF

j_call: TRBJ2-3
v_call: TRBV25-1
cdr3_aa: CASSELGREDLDTQYF

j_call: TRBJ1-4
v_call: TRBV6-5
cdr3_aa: CASSGQGATNEKLFF

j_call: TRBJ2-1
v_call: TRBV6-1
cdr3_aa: CASRDQGLYNEQFF

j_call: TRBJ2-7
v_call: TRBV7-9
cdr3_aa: CASSLGDGGWPYF

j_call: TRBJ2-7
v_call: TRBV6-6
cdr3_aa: CASSLSGSPYEQYF

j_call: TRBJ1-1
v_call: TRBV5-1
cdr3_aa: CASSLGGRARVWTEAFF

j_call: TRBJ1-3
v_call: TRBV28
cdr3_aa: CASSFGSSGNTIYF

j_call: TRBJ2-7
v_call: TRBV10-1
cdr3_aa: CASSEGTASYEQYF

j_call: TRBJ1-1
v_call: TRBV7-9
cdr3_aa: CASSLFGTGLNTEAFF

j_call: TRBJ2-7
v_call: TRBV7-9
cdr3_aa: CASSSRDSRPYEQYF